These 9 T cell receptor beta chains came from one sample sequenced in a study of shared clonotypes between healthy human individuals. Sequenced by immunoSEQ multiplex PCR; TCRdb stores in-frame clones only, minus some. The data contain approximately 2,000,000 clones, roughly 92% of them singletons. What was sequenced was naive CD4+ T cells from PBMCs. Subset of the sample: CD45RA+ positively selected. These receptors all stem from a man aged 18 to 29 in good health. Some clones in this sample may be carry-over from other donors' samples.

The chain employs TRBV9 and TRBJ2-1; D is unresolved. Trimming cost V 3 bases and J 8 bases, with 9 bases left between them. This CDR3 comprises 12 residues. Germline assignment: CDR1 SGDLS and CDR2 YYNGEE. DNA of the CDR3: TGTGCCAGCAGCGCGGGTCGGTATGAGCAGTTCTTC. It is translated as CASSAGRYEQFF.

This chain connects TRBV9 to TRBJ2-5; 11 bases agree with TRBD1. V was clipped by 0 bases and J by 2 bases; unmatched bases: 3. Germline CDR1 and CDR2: SGDLS and YYNGEE. The CDR3 is 16 amino acids. The CDR3 spells CASSVGTGGVQETQYF. DNA for the CDR3: TGTGCCAGCAGCGTAGGGACAGGGGGCGTACAAGAGACCCAGTACTTC.

The rearrangement links TRBV29-1 to TRBJ2-1, with D perhaps matching TRBD1 (6 bases). From germline, CDR1 is SQVTM and CDR2 ANQGSEA. Deletions cut 3 bases from V and 10 bases from J, with 16 bases between. The CDR3 runs to 13 residues. This CDR3 reads CSVDPGRGSEQFF. In nucleotides, the CDR3 is TGCAGCGTTGACCCGGGCAGGGGCAGCGAGCAGTTCTTC.

The chain has TRBV5-1 and TRBJ2-7; 9 positions agree with TRBD2. This CDR3 is 15 amino acids long. V lost 0 bases, J lost 6 bases, and 7 bases stayed unmatched. From germline, CDR1 is SGHRS and CDR2 YFSETQ. In DNA form, the CDR3 reads TGCGCCAGCAGCTTGGTCGTAGCGGGAGCGGGCGAGCAGTACTTC. Translating gives CASSLVVAGAGEQYF.

The chain couples TRBV7-3 to TRBJ1-2; 7 bases match TRBD1. V lost 5 bases and J lost 6; bases outside the gene matches: 6. This CDR3 spans 13 amino acids. CDR1 SGHTA and CDR2 FQGTGA come from the germline V gene. CDR3 amino acids: CASSPTGTDGYTF. CDR3 DNA sequence: TGTGCCAGCAGCCCCACCGGGACAGATGGCTACACCTTC.

The chain recombines TRBV7-6 with TRBJ1-2; D perhaps matches TRBD1 (5 bases). This CDR3 spans 13 amino acids. CDR1 and CDR2 from the germline V gene are SGHVS and FNYEAQ. V was shortened by 5 bases and J by 2 bases, with 9 bases between the two germline ends. The CDR3 is CASSPDTNYGYTF. The CDR3 DNA follows: TGTGCCAGCAGCCCGGACACCAACTATGGCTACACCTTC.

About this clone: This sample also contains other DNA sequences that code for the same CDR3. This rearrangement joins TRBV5-1 to TRBJ2-1; TRBD2 aligns across 8 bases. Trimming cost V 0 bases and J 3 bases; bases outside gene matches: 5. There are 16 residues in the CDR3. The germline V gene encodes CDR1 SGHRS and CDR2 YFSETQ. CDR3 coding DNA: TGCGCCAGCAGCTTGGGGGGTACTAGCGGCTACAATGAGCAGTTCTTC. Amino acid sequence: CASSLGGTSGYNEQFF. Variable domain in full (rest from reference TRBV5-1 and TRBJ2-1): KAGVTQTPRYLIKTRGQQVTLSCSPISGHRSVSWYQQTPGQGLQFLFEYFSETQRNKGNFPGRFSGRQFSNSRSEMNVSTLELGDSALYLCASSLGGTSGYNEQFFGPGTRLTVL.

This clone was detected only once. The chain carries TRBV5-4 and TRBJ2-5; TRBD2 agrees at 10 bases. J was trimmed by 4 bases and V by 4 bases; bases with no gene match: 13. In germline, CDR1 is SGHNT, CDR2 YYREEE (reference sequence). The CDR3 extends over 17 amino acids. CDR3 protein: CASSRGSSGRDGETQYF. The CDR3 DNA sequence: TGTGCCAGCAGCCGGGGATCTAGCGGGAGAGATGGAGAGACCCAGTACTTC.

The chain couples TRBV5-1 to TRBJ2-7; the D gene is possibly TRBD1 (5 bases). V lost 0 bases, J lost 5 bases, and 18 bases lay in between. The CDR3 consists of 16 residues. Germline CDR1 is SGHRS and CDR2 is YFSETQ. CDR3 amino acids: CASSLGAPRQFHEQYF. CDR3 sequence (DNA): TGCGCCAGCAGCTTGGGGGCGCCCAGACAGTTCCACGAGCAGTACTTC.